This entry describes one TCR beta chain. The sample belongs to a study of blood T cell repertoires in COVID-19. Turning to the study itself: Sites across the United States, Italy and Spain contributed samples from acute and convalescent COVID-19. Sample material is recorded as cDNA or gDNA derived from T cells, B-cell-depleted T cells, or PBMCs.

The assay was immunoSEQ multiplex PCR, and TCRdb's table has in-frame clones only and misses some. The top ten hold roughly 1.3% of the sample, which has 200,000 to 250,000 clones, roughly four fifths seen once. The trim removed 1 base at V and 2 bases at J, leaving 1 base unmatched. This CDR3 comprises 15 residues. The germline CDR1 and CDR2 sequences are KGHDR and SFDVKD. The rearrangement joins TRBV24-1 to TRBJ2-3, with 8 nucleotides matching TRBD2. What was sequenced was PBMCs or T cells enriched from blood (not recorded which). The TCR was taken from a middle-aged woman with acute COVID-19. The DNA for the CDR3 is TGTGCCACCAGTGATTTTAGCGGGGCCACAGATACGCAGTATTTT. This sequence encodes CATSDFSGATDTQYF.